These 9 T cell receptor beta chains were all obtained from the same sample, sequenced in a study of cytomegalovirus exposure and HLA in healthy donors. PCR was performed using 60 Vbeta and 13 Jbeta primers. Sequenced by immunoSEQ multiplex PCR; TCRdb stores in-frame clones only, minus some. The sample shows more than 60,000 clones, approximately 69% of them seen only once. The source material was PBMCs. These receptors originate from a man aged 40-50 years in good health and CMV-seropositive.

The CDR3: CASSHGELNTEAFF. The CDR3 coding sequence is TGTGCCAGCAGCCACGGGGAGTTGAACACTGAAGCTTTCTTT. The chain is built from TRBV16 and TRBJ1-1; D call uncertain. CDR1 and CDR2 from the germline V gene are KGHSY and FQNENV. Trimming took off 3 bases at V and 0 bases at J, with 8 bases between the two ends. The CDR3 length is 14 residues.

This clone came up once. V and J are TRBV30 and TRBJ2-1; perhaps TRBD2 as D (6 bases). Germline values: CDR1 GTSNPN, CDR2 SVGIG (reference sequence). The V and J ends lost 1 base and 0 bases respectively, with 10 bases between them. This CDR3 spans 15 amino acids. This CDR3 reads CAWSGGGGSYNEQFF. CDR3 coding DNA: TGTGCCTGGAGTGGGGGAGGAGGCTCCTACAATGAGCAGTTCTTC. The variable domain in full, with the rest retrieved from reference TRBV30 and TRBJ2-1, is SQTIHQWPATLVQPVGSPLSLECTVEGTSNPNLYWYRQAAGRGLQLLFYSVGIGQISSEVPQNLSASRPQDRQFILSSKKLLLSDSGFYLCAWSGGGGSYNEQFFGPGTRLTVL.

The chain couples TRBV30 to TRBJ1-5; perhaps TRBD1 as D (5 bases). Deletions cut 2 bases from V and 6 bases from J, with 11 bases between. This CDR3 has 13 amino acids. The germline V gene encodes CDR1 GTSNPN and CDR2 SVGIG (reference sequence). CDR3 bases: TGTGCCTGGAGTCCCGACAGCGTTCAGCCCCAGCATTTT. Protein product: CAWSPDSVQPQHF.

The J gene is TRBJ2-3, the V gene TRBV2; D is undetermined. Germline V gene lookup returns CDR1 SNHLY and CDR2 FYNNEI. This CDR3 spans 14 amino acids. Trimming shortened V by 3 bases and J by 2 bases, and 9 bases separated the two germline ends. The CDR3 DNA is TGTGCCAGCAGTGATCCCGCGGTCACAGATACGCAGTATTTT. This codes for CASSDPAVTDTQYF.

This chain links TRBV5-1 with TRBJ1-1; tentative D call: TRBD1 (5 bases). The V and J ends lost 0 bases and 0 bases respectively, with 15 bases between them. Germline values: CDR1 SGHRS, CDR2 YFSETQ. The CDR3 contains 17 residues. CDR3 sequence: CASSLGPGLQMNTEAFF. Written as DNA, the CDR3 is TGCGCCAGCAGCTTGGGGCCAGGGCTTCAAATGAACACTGAAGCTTTCTTT.

Comments on this clone: Sequence at one end of the junction differs from germline and may be a read error. The rearrangement joins TRBV6-6 to TRBJ1-2; weak D call: TRBD1 (6 bases). CDR1 and CDR2 (germline): MNHNY, SVGAGI (reference sequence). The CDR3 extends over 12 amino acids. The CDR3 DNA follows: TGTGCCGGCAGACAGGATGACGGAGGCTACACCTTC. Translated, it gives CAGRQDDGGYTF.

The V gene is TRBV28, the J gene TRBJ2-1, with 8 bases fitting TRBD2. The V segment lost 5 bases and the J segment 8 bases; nucleotides outside the gene matches: 8. Germline lookup yields CDR1 MDHEN and CDR2 SYDVKM. The CDR3 spans 14 residues. The CDR3 nucleotides read TGTGCCAGCAGTCGAGCGGGAGACAGCGATGAGCAGTTCTTC. It encodes CASSRAGDSDEQFF.

This clone came up a few times. This rearrangement joins TRBV20-1 to TRBJ1-4; D not certain. Germline V lookup: CDR1 DFQATT, CDR2 SNEGSKA (reference sequence). CDR3 length: 11 residues. Trimming stripped 7 bases from V and 4 bases from J, with 7 bases between. The CDR3 reads CSVRDNEKLFF. The CDR3 nucleotides are TGCAGTGTTCGGGATAATGAAAAACTGTTTTTT.

CDR3 nucleotide sequence: TGTGCCAGCAGTTCGACAAAGGGGGCGGTTACAGGGGGAGGCTATGGCTACACCTTC. Its protein product is CASSSTKGAVTGGGYGYTF. This chain joins TRBV28 and TRBJ1-2; 8 nucleotides match TRBD1. The germline V gene encodes CDR1 MDHEN and CDR2 SYDVKM. This CDR3 comprises 19 residues. V was pared by 4 bases and J by 4 bases, with 20 bases of the junction left unmatched.